The entry below describes one TCR beta chain. Its antigen remains unidentified. The CDR3 is 14 amino acids. Deletions cut 2 bases from V and 0 bases from J, with 8 bases between. Germline V CDR1 and CDR2: DFQATT, SNEGSKA (reference sequence). This record comes from a study of post-analysis software for immune sequencing data. At the level of the study: There were relapsing-remitting, secondary progressive and progressive-relapsing multiple sclerosis among the disease courses included. General observations from the study: Significantly lower normalized Chao1 diversity was found in patients with multiple sclerosis relative to controls. Strong same-batch co-clustering of samples appeared with F measure clustering. Patients showed TRBV5-6, TRBV5-1 and TRBV20-1 among about five TRBV segments more frequent than in controls.

TCR beta cDNA libraries included unique molecular identifiers. From approximately 1 to 10 million T cells, hundreds of thousands of cDNA molecules were obtained. TCRdb passed the PCR reads through MiXCR, listing each CDR3 protein once. In the table there are about 460,000 distinct CDR3 sequences, around 40% of which are singletons. The chain is built from TRBV20-1 and TRBJ2-4, with a possible D match to TRBD2 (6 bases). This TCR came from a girl aged 5-17 years with multiple sclerosis. What was sequenced was blood. Here the CDR3 reads CSARMGLAKNIQYF. DNA for the CDR3: TGCAGTGCTAGAATGGGACTAGCCAAAAACATTCAGTACTTC.